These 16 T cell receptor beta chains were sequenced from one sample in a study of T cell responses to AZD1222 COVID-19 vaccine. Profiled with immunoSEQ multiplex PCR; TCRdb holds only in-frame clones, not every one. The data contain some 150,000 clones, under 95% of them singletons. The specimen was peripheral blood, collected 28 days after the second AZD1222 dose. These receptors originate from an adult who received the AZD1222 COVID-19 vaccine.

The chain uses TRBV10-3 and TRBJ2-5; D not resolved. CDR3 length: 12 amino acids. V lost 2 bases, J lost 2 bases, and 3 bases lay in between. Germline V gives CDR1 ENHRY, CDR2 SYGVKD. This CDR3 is CAISEPQETQYF. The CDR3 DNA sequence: TGTGCCATCAGTGAGCCTCAAGAGACCCAGTACTTC.

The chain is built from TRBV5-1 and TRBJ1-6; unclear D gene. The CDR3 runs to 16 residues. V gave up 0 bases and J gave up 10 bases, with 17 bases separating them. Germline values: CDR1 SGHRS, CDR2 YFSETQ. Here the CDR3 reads CASSLAVERKRSPLHF. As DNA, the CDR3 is TGCGCCAGCAGCTTGGCGGTGGAACGGAAGCGCTCACCCCTCCACTTT.

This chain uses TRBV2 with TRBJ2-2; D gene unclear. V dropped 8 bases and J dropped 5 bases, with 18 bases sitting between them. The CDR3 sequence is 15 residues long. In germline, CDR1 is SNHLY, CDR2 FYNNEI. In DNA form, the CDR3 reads TGTGCCAGCCACTCCGGCTACGGTCGAACCGGGGAGCTGTTTTTT. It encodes CASHSGYGRTGELFF.

The CDR3 coding sequence is TGTGCCAGCAACATTCCGGGAGATTACAATGAGCAGTTCTTC. Amino acids: CASNIPGDYNEQFF. V gene TRBV28 combines with J gene TRBJ2-1, with a weak D call TRBD2 (6 bases). Trimming shortened V by 7 bases and J by 4 bases, and 14 bases separated the two germline ends. Germline CDR1 and CDR2: MDHEN and SYDVKM. The CDR3 has 14 residues.

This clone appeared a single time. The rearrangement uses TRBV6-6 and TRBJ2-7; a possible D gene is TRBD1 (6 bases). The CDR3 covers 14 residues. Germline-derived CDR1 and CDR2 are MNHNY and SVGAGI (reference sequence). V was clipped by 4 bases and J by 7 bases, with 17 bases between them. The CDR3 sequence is CASSSGTRLREQYF. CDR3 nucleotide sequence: TGTGCCAGCAGTTCCGGGACAAGATTACGAGAGCAGTACTTC.

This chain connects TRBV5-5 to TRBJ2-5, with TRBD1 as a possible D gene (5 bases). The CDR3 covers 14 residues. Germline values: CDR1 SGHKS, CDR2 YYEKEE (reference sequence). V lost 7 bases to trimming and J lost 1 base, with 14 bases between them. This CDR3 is CASGQTGFQETQYF. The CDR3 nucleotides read TGTGCCAGCGGCCAAACAGGTTTCCAAGAGACCCAGTACTTC.

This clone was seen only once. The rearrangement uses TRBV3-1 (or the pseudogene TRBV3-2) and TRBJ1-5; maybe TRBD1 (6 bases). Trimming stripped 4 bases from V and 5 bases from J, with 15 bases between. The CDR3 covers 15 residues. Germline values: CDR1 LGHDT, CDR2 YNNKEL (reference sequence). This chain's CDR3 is CASSRLPGHDQPQHF. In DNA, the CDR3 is TGTGCCAGCAGCCGATTGCCGGGACACGATCAGCCCCAGCATTTT.

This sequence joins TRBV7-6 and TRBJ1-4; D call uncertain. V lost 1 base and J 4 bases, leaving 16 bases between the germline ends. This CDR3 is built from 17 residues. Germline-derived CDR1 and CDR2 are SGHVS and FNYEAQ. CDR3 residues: CASSLEIVADDNEKLFF. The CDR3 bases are TGTGCCAGCAGCTTAGAAATTGTAGCCGACGATAATGAAAAACTGTTTTTT.

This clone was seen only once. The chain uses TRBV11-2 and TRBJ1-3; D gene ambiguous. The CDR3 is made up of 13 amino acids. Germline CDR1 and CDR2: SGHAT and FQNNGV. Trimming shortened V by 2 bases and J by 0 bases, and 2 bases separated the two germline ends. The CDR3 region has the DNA TGTGCCAGCAGCTTATACTCTGGAAACACCATATATTTT. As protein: CASSLYSGNTIYF.

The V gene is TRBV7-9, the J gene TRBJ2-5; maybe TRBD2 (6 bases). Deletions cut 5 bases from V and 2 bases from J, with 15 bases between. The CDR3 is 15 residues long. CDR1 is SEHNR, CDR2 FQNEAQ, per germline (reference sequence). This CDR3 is CASSPRGGTQETQYF. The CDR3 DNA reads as TGTGCCAGCAGCCCGCGGGGCGGAACACAAGAGACCCAGTACTTC.

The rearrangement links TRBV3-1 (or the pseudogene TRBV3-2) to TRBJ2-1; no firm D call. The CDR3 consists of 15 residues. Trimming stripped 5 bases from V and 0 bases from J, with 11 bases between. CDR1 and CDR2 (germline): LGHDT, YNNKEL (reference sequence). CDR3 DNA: TGTGCCAGCAGCGCGGCGGTTCGCTCCTACAATGAGCAGTTCTTC. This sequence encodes CASSAAVRSYNEQFF.

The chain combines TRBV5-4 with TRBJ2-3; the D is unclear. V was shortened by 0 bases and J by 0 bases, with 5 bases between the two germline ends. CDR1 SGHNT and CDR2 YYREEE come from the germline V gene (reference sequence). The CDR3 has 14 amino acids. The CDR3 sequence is CASSLVSSTDTQYF. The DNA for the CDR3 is TGTGCCAGCAGCTTGGTGAGCAGCACAGATACGCAGTATTTT.

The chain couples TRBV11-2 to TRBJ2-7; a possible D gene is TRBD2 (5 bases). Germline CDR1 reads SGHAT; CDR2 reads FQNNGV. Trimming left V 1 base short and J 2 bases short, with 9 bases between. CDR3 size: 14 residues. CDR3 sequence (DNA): TGTGCCAGCAGCTTAGTTTCGGGGACCTACGAGCAGTACTTC. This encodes CASSLVSGTYEQYF.

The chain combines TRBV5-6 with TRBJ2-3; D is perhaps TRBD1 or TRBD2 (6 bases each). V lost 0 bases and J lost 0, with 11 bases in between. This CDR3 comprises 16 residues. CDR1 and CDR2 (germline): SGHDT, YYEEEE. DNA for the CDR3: TGTGCCAGCAGCTTGGCGGGGGCTGCTAGCACAGATACGCAGTATTTT. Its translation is CASSLAGAASTDTQYF.

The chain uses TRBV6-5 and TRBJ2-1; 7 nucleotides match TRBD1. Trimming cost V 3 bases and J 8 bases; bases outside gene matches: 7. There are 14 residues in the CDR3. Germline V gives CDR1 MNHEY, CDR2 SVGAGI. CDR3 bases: TGTGCCAGCAGTTATGGCAGGGGGTCGGATGAGCAGTTCTTC. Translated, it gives CASSYGRGSDEQFF.

The CDR3 spells CASSLVVSTDTQYF. CDR3 nucleotide sequence: TGTGCCAGCAGCTTAGTTGTCAGCACAGATACGCAGTATTTT. This chain joins TRBV11-3 and TRBJ2-3; D is unclear. CDR1 is SGHNT, CDR2 YENEEA, per germline. V was shortened by 1 base and J by 0 bases, with 5 bases between the two germline ends. The CDR3 loop spans 14 amino acids.